The 28 T cell receptor beta chains below all came from one sample that was sequenced in a study of blood T cell repertoires in COVID-19. Measured with immunoSEQ multiplex PCR; TCRdb has only the in-frame clones, and not every one. The data show 200,000 to 250,000 clones, roughly 86% seen once. The sequencing sample was made of PBMCs or T cells enriched from blood (not recorded which). Receptors originate from a woman between 50 and 59 years old who had recovered from COVID-19.

The sample holds a few counts of this clone. J is TRBJ1-2 and V is TRBV28, with 10 bases that match TRBD1. Trimming at V came to 4 bases and at J to 6 bases, leaving 11 bases not matched to a gene. This CDR3 has 16 residues. The germline V gene encodes CDR1 MDHEN and CDR2 SYDVKM. CDR3 nucleotides: TGTGCCAGCAGTTCCCCCAGTGGGACAGGGGTACATGGCTACACCTTC. Its protein is CASSSPSGTGVHGYTF.

The chain joins TRBV3-1 (or the pseudogene TRBV3-2) to TRBJ2-1, with a possible D match to TRBD2 (6 bases). The CDR3 loop spans 15 amino acids. From germline, CDR1 is LGHDT and CDR2 YNNKEL (reference sequence). V was trimmed by 4 bases and J by 3 bases, leaving 13 bases between them. DNA of the CDR3: TGTGCCAGCAGCCCAACCGGGAGACGCTACAATGAGCAGTTCTTC. Translated, it gives CASSPTGRRYNEQFF.

This clone was detected a few times. V gene TRBV19 combines with J gene TRBJ1-1, with TRBD1 matching over 7 bases. V shed 7 bases and J 10 bases; nucleotides not matched to a gene: 6. From germline, CDR1 is LNHDA and CDR2 SQIVND (reference sequence). CDR3 size: 11 residues. The CDR3 region has the DNA TGTGCCAGTACCCAGGGGGTGGGAGCTTTCTTT. The encoded protein is CASTQGVGAFF.

This clone was seen a handful of times. This chain uses TRBV3-1 (or the pseudogene TRBV3-2) with TRBJ2-7; 7 bases align to TRBD1. CDR3 length: 13 residues. Germline V gene data show CDR1 as LGHDT and CDR2 as YNNKEL (reference sequence). After removal of 3 bases from V and 3 bases from J, the junction contained 2 bases not matched to a gene. The CDR3 here is CASSHYRGYEQYF. CDR3 sequence (DNA): TGTGCCAGCAGCCATTACAGGGGCTACGAGCAGTACTTC.

The V and J genes are TRBV9 and TRBJ2-2; 11 positions agree with TRBD1. CDR3 length equals 15 residues. With 4 bases clipped from V and 5 bases from J, the junction kept 4 bases outside the gene matches. Per germline, CDR1 SGDLS and CDR2 YYNGEE. The CDR3 sequence: CASSPRDRGTGELFF. CDR3 DNA: TGTGCCAGCAGCCCACGGGACAGGGGGACCGGGGAGCTGTTTTTT.

The chain carries TRBV7-2 and TRBJ2-2; D is perhaps TRBD1 (5 bases). Germline V gives CDR1 SGHTA, CDR2 FQGNSA. CDR3 size: 14 residues. V was shortened by 5 bases and J by 6 bases, with 13 bases between the two germline ends. Here the CDR3 reads CASSKSQGPGELFF. The CDR3 bases are TGTGCCAGCAGCAAAAGTCAGGGTCCCGGGGAGCTGTTTTTT.

CDR3 sequence: CASGLGTVPVYGYTF. The CDR3, as DNA: TGTGCCAGCGGACTTGGGACAGTTCCTGTCTATGGCTACACCTTC. The V gene is TRBV7-8, the J gene TRBJ1-2; 7 positions match TRBD1. The CDR3 covers 15 residues. CDR1 is SGHVS, CDR2 FQNEAQ, per germline. The V and J ends lost 8 bases and 4 bases, in that order; junction bases with no gene match: 13.

CDR3 sequence: CASSPDRGQYEQYF. CDR3 sequence (DNA): TGTGCCAGCAGCCCGGACAGGGGGCAGTACGAGCAGTACTTC. This chain connects TRBV11-1 to TRBJ2-7; TRBD1 matches at 11 bases. The ends lost 5 bases at V and 4 bases at J; junction bases unmatched: 4. Germline loops: CDR1 SGHAT, CDR2 FQDESV (reference sequence). The CDR3 is 14 residues long.

The V call is TRBV12-3 or TRBV12-4, the J call TRBJ1-5; D is uncertain. V lost 6 bases and J lost 8, with 11 bases in between. The CDR3 has 12 residues. CDR3 coding DNA: TGTGCCAGCAGGATTGCGGGGAAGCCCCAGCATTTT. Amino acids: CASRIAGKPQHF.

The chain recombines TRBV4-1 with TRBJ1-6; D uncertain. V dropped 1 base and J dropped 5 bases, with 12 bases sitting between them. This CDR3 region has 16 residues. The V gene's germline CDR1 is MGHRA and CDR2 YSYEKL. The DNA of the CDR3 is TGCGCCAGCAGCCAAGGGGCCAACGGCGATAATTCACCCCTCCACTTT. Residues: CASSQGANGDNSPLHF.

The chain employs TRBV3-1 (or the pseudogene TRBV3-2) and TRBJ2-5; 11 nucleotides align to TRBD2. Germline trimming cut 4 bases from V and 1 base from J; bases unmatched to any gene: 2. From germline, CDR1 is LGHDT and CDR2 YNNKEL (reference sequence). The CDR3 contains 15 residues. The CDR3 loop reads CASSPLAGAQETQYF. Here the CDR3 DNA reads TGTGCCAGCAGCCCACTAGCGGGGGCCCAAGAGACCCAGTACTTC.

V and J are TRBV3-1 (or the pseudogene TRBV3-2) and TRBJ2-3, with TRBD2 identical over 8 bases. J lost 2 bases, V lost 1 base, and 8 bases had no gene match. The CDR3 consists of 17 residues. From germline, CDR1 is LGHDT and CDR2 YNNKEL (reference sequence). The CDR3 nucleotides are TGTGCCAGCAGCCAAGCCCCTGGCGGGGGGCCCACAGATACGCAGTATTTT. It is translated as CASSQAPGGGPTDTQYF.

The V and J genes are TRBV4-2 and TRBJ2-1; 8 nucleotides match TRBD2. V gave up 1 base and J gave up 10 bases; unmatched junction bases: 9. The CDR3 is 15 residues long. Germline assignment: CDR1 LGHNA and CDR2 YNFKEQ. In DNA, the CDR3 is TGTGCCAGCAGCCAAGTCCACGCGGGGGGTAGAGAGCAGTTCTTC. Encoded protein: CASSQVHAGGREQFF.

The gene calls are TRBV4-2 and TRBJ1-5; the D gene is possibly TRBD1 (5 bases). V lost 1 base and J lost 8, with 15 bases in between. Germline V gene data show CDR1 as LGHNA and CDR2 as YNFKEQ. CDR3 size: 15 residues. CDR3 protein: CASSQARQGFEPQHF. For the CDR3, the DNA is TGTGCCAGCAGCCAAGCGCGGCAGGGTTTTGAGCCCCAGCATTTT.

The chain is built from TRBV7-9 and TRBJ1-2; D might be TRBD1 (6 bases). V shed 6 bases and J shed 3 bases, with 14 bases lying between them. CDR3 size: 14 residues. Germline V gene lookup returns CDR1 SEHNR and CDR2 FQNEAQ (reference sequence). CDR3 sequence: CASRRPTGHYGYTF. As DNA, the CDR3 is TGTGCCAGCAGACGACCGACAGGACACTATGGCTACACCTTC.

This chain connects TRBV19 to TRBJ2-2; D remains unclear. This CDR3 contains 15 residues. V was pared by 1 base and J by 5 bases, with 11 bases between. In germline, CDR1 is LNHDA, CDR2 SQIVND (reference sequence). In DNA, the CDR3 is TGTGCCAGTAGTATAGTCGCAGGCGTGACCGGGGAGCTGTTTTTT. This codes for CASSIVAGVTGELFF.

The chain recombines TRBV7-9 with TRBJ1-5; 10 bases line up with TRBD1. The germline V gene encodes CDR1 SEHNR and CDR2 FQNEAQ (reference sequence). This CDR3 is 16 amino acids long. After removal of 4 bases from V and 2 bases from J, the junction contained 5 bases not matched to a gene. This CDR3 is CASSSTGTGGNQPQHF. CDR3 sequence (DNA): TGTGCCAGCAGCTCCACCGGGACAGGGGGCAATCAGCCCCAGCATTTT.

The rearrangement uses TRBV11-2 and TRBJ1-1; D gene ambiguous. V was shortened by 0 bases and J by 1 base, with 3 bases between the two germline ends. Germline V lookup: CDR1 SGHAT, CDR2 FQNNGV. The CDR3 runs 13 residues. For the CDR3, the DNA is TGTGCCAGCAGCTTAGACTGGAACACTGAAGCTTTCTTT. Translated: CASSLDWNTEAFF.

The chain carries TRBV7-3 and TRBJ2-2, with TRBD2 matching 11 bases. This CDR3 region has 18 residues. The J segment lost 3 bases and the V segment lost 2 bases, leaving 8 bases of the junction unmatched. Germline CDR1 SGHTA, CDR2 FQGTGA. The CDR3 is CASSLWAGTSGYTGELFF. As DNA, the CDR3 is TGTGCCAGCAGCTTATGGGCCGGGACTAGCGGATACACCGGGGAGCTGTTTTTT.

This chain connects TRBV13 to TRBJ1-2; TRBD1 might be the D (6 bases). CDR3 length: 14 amino acids. The germline V and J ends were trimmed by 5 bases and 6 bases, with 16 bases remaining between them. CDR1 is PRHDT and CDR2 is FYEKMQ in the germline V gene (reference sequence). CDR3 nucleotides: TGTGCCAGCAGCCTACGACAGGTCTGGCATGGCTACACCTTC. This sequence encodes CASSLRQVWHGYTF.

The chain employs TRBV7-3 and TRBJ2-3, with 12 bases fitting TRBD2. Germline CDR1 and CDR2: SGHTA and FQGTGA. The ends lost 4 bases at V and 2 bases at J; junction bases unmatched: 4. CDR3 length: 16 residues. The CDR3: CASSSGLAGTTDTQYF. The CDR3 bases are TGTGCCAGCAGCTCAGGACTAGCGGGGACCACAGATACGCAGTATTTT.

V is TRBV5-5 and J is TRBJ2-7; D may be TRBD1 (5 bases). There are 16 residues in the CDR3. V was cut by 0 bases and J by 3 bases, with 16 bases left in between. Germline V gene lookup returns CDR1 SGHKS and CDR2 YYEKEE (reference sequence). In nucleotides, the CDR3 is TGTGCCAGCAGCTTGGAACTAATTTTAGGGGTCTACGAGCAGTACTTC. Amino acids: CASSLELILGVYEQYF.

This chain joins TRBV7-6 and TRBJ1-2; 7 positions match TRBD1. Germline CDR1 is SGHVS and CDR2 is FNYEAQ. The CDR3 spans 18 residues. The V and J ends lost 5 bases and 1 base, in that order; junction bases with no gene match: 16. CDR3 protein: CASSPFKFTGANNYGYTF. Written as DNA, the CDR3 is TGTGCCAGCAGCCCATTTAAATTTACAGGGGCGAATAACTATGGCTACACCTTC.

V gene TRBV2 combines with J gene TRBJ1-2, with 9 positions matching TRBD1. The V gene's germline CDR1 is SNHLY and CDR2 FYNNEI. J lost 7 bases, V lost 3 bases, and 6 bases had no gene match. The CDR3 runs 14 residues. CDR3 sequence (DNA): TGTGCCAGCAGTGAGTTGGACAGGGGAGGTGGCTACACCTTC. This translates into CASSELDRGGGYTF.

Only a few counts were recorded for this clone. The chain is built from TRBV7-2 and TRBJ2-7, with 9 nucleotides matching TRBD1. Germline-derived CDR1 and CDR2 are SGHTA and FQGNSA. The CDR3 is made up of 15 amino acids. V lost 2 bases and J lost 3; bases outside the gene matches: 5. This CDR3 is CASSLRGTGSYEQYF. CDR3 nucleotides: TGTGCCAGCAGCTTAAGGGGGACAGGGAGCTACGAGCAGTACTTC.

This clone was observed a few times. The CDR3 is CASSQDPSGRPTQYF. The CDR3 DNA follows: TGCGCCAGCAGCCAAGATCCGTCAGGGAGGCCTACGCAGTATTTT. The chain links TRBV4-1 to TRBJ2-3, with a tentative D call TRBD2 (6 bases). The germline CDR1 and CDR2 sequences are MGHRA and YSYEKL. This CDR3 is 15 amino acids long. Trimming shortened V by 0 bases and J by 8 bases, and 15 bases separated the two germline ends.

The chain joins TRBV25-1 to TRBJ1-2, with D maybe TRBD1 (5 bases). Germline-derived CDR1 and CDR2 are MGHDK and SYGVNS. The CDR3 length is 13 residues. The V end was cut by 3 bases, the J end by 8 bases, with 13 bases between. The CDR3 bases are TGTGCCAGCAGTGATTTCGCGGGGGACGGCTACACCTTC. As protein: CASSDFAGDGYTF.

The rearrangement joins TRBV28 to TRBJ2-1; TRBD1 aligns across 7 bases. The length of the CDR3 is 14 residues. With 6 bases clipped from V and 2 bases from J, the junction kept 4 bases outside the gene matches. Germline CDR1 and CDR2: MDHEN and SYDVKM. The CDR3 protein is CASRPGTAYNEQFF. CDR3 DNA sequence: TGTGCCAGCAGGCCAGGGACAGCCTACAATGAGCAGTTCTTC.